Reported below is one T cell receptor (beta chain). The target antigen is unknown. Germline CDR1 and CDR2: LNHNV and YYDKDF (reference sequence). The V and J ends lost 3 bases and 6 bases respectively, with 14 bases between them. The CDR3 has 14 amino acids. These data are taken from a study of T cell repertoires in cytomegalovirus infection. One entry per CDR3 protein results from TCRdb running MiXCR on the reads. Of 370,000 or so distinct CDR3 sequences detected, about a third appear once; the ten largest clones hold around an eighth. The sequencing here drew on cultured PBMCs, taken from culture after CMV antigen stimulation. This sequence was found in a human donor in good health (CMV status not recorded). Some clones in this sample may be carry-over from other donors' samples. The chain joins TRBV15 to TRBJ1-2; D perhaps matches TRBD1 (5 bases). CDR3 in amino acids: CATSSLGGGHGYTF. The CDR3 coding sequence is TGTGCCACCAGCAGCCTCGGGGGGGGACATGGCTACACCTTC.